Below, 10 T cell receptor beta chains from the same sample are listed, as sequenced in a study of response to subunit inactivated influenza vaccine (dated by TCRdb to between 2017 and 2018). The library was obtained by RT-PCR. This sample was sequenced with an Illumina HiSeq 2500. TCRdb reprocessed the public reads (quality trimming at Q25 with fastp, clone calling with MiXCR) and kept in-frame beta chains. When rows share a CDR3 protein, they turn into one entry using the most common DNA and genes. Here the sample has a few hundred thousand distinct CDR3 sequences; around 13% occur a single time. 11% of the sample is taken by the ten largest. Sequencing used PBMCs from blood, obtained approximately 13 days after vaccination. The receptors originated from a man over 45 who received an inactivated influenza vaccine. Donor details come from another sample of the same person, matched by shared clones.

The rearrangement uses TRBV20-1 and TRBJ2-7; D tentatively reads TRBD1 or TRBD2 (5 bases each). Per germline, CDR1 DFQATT and CDR2 SNEGSKA (reference sequence). CDR3 length equals 12 residues. V was clipped by 3 bases and J by 2 bases, with 8 bases between them. The CDR3 DNA reads as TGCAGTGCTAGTCGGGGACCCTACGAGCAGTACTTC. Translating it yields CSASRGPYEQYF.

The chain has TRBV7-8 and TRBJ2-1; the D gene is possibly TRBD2 (6 bases). V dropped 5 bases and J dropped 7 bases, with 18 bases sitting between them. The germline gives CDR1 SGHVS, CDR2 FQNEAQ. This CDR3 has 15 residues. CDR3 sequence: CASSHISGSLNEQFF. The CDR3 DNA sequence: TGTGCCAGCAGCCACATTAGCGGTTCTCTAAATGAGCAGTTCTTC.

The chain uses TRBV24-1 and TRBJ2-1; TRBD2 might be the D (6 bases). CDR1 and CDR2 (germline): KGHDR, SFDVKD. The V gene lost 1 base and the J gene lost 6 bases, with 6 bases spanning the gap. The CDR3 extends over 13 amino acids. DNA of the CDR3: TGTGCCACCAGTGATTTCGGGGGCAATGAGCAGTTCTTC. Translated: CATSDFGGNEQFF.

This clonotype was counted a few times. This chain uses TRBV9 with TRBJ2-1; 12 bases map to TRBD1. With 0 bases clipped from V and 4 bases from J, the junction kept 5 bases outside the gene matches. There are 17 residues in the CDR3. Germline V lookup: CDR1 SGDLS, CDR2 YYNGEE. For the CDR3, the DNA is TGTGCCAGCAGCGTAGCCCCGGGACAGGGGGCGTACAATGAGCAGTTCTTC. Encoded protein: CASSVAPGQGAYNEQFF.

This clonotype was detected a few times. The chain joins TRBV10-3 to TRBJ1-1; D is perhaps TRBD1 (6 bases). Germline V lookup: CDR1 ENHRY, CDR2 SYGVKD. V lost 4 bases and J 7 bases, leaving 13 bases between the germline ends. The CDR3 has 13 amino acids. CDR3 coding DNA: TGTGCCATCAGTGGCCCGGGGGCGGTTGAAGCTTTCTTT. It codes for CAISGPGAVEAFF.

This clonotype showed up many times. This chain uses TRBV28 with TRBJ2-1; TRBD2 matches 7 bases. The ends lost 8 bases at V and 4 bases at J; junction bases unmatched: 8. CDR1 is MDHEN, CDR2 SYDVKM, per germline. The CDR3 consists of 14 residues. In nucleotides, the CDR3 is TGTGCCAGCGCCGGGAGGACAACATACAATGAGCAGTTCTTC. It yields the protein CASAGRTTYNEQFF.

This sequence joins TRBV6-2 or TRBV6-3 and TRBJ2-2; D is unresolved. The V end lost 2 bases, the J end lost 5 bases, and 12 bases lay between the germline ends. CDR1 and CDR2 from the germline V gene are MNHEY and SVGEGT. The CDR3 has 15 amino acids. The CDR3 spells CASSYHGDVTGELFF. DNA for the CDR3: TGTGCCAGCAGTTACCACGGAGACGTGACCGGGGAGCTGTTTTTT.

The chain recombines TRBV20-1 with TRBJ1-4; D call uncertain. The germline V gene encodes CDR1 DFQATT and CDR2 SNEGSKA (reference sequence). CDR3 size: 14 residues. V dropped 6 bases and J dropped 4 bases, with 15 bases sitting between them. The CDR3 sequence: CSAPTLTGNEKLFF. Here the CDR3 DNA reads TGCAGTGCCCCTACCTTGACCGGTAATGAAAAACTGTTTTTT.

The chain is built from TRBV27 and TRBJ2-7; D is undetermined. Between the trimmed V and J ends, which lost 3 bases and 3 bases, there was a span of 9 bases. The CDR3 is made up of 13 amino acids. Germline loops: CDR1 MNHEY, CDR2 SMNVEV (reference sequence). The CDR3 loop is CASSLGTYYEQYF. Here the CDR3 DNA reads TGTGCCAGCAGTTTGGGAACTTACTACGAGCAGTACTTC.

This clonotype has a count of ten or more. The rearrangement uses TRBV7-9 and TRBJ1-2; D gene uncertain. V was clipped by 6 bases and J by 2 bases, with 7 bases between them. Germline loops: CDR1 SEHNR, CDR2 FQNEAQ (reference sequence). The CDR3 extends over 12 amino acids. CDR3 protein: CASRLDNYGYTF. CDR3 in DNA: TGTGCCAGCAGGCTTGACAACTATGGCTACACCTTC.